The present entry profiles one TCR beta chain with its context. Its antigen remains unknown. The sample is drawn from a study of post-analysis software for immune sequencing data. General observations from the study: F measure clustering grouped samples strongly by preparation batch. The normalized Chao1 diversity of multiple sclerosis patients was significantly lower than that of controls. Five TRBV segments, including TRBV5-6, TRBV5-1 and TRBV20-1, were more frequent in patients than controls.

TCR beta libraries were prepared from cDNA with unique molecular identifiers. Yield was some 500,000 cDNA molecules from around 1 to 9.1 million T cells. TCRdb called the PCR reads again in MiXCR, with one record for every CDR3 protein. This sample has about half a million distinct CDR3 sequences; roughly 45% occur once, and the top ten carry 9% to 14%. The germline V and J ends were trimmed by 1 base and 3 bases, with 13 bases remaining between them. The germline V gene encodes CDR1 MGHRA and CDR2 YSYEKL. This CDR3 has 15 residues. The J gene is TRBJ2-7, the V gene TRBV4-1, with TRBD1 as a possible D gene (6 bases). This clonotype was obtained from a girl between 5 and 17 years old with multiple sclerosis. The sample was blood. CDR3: CASSQGTGTIYEQYF. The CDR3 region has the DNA TGCGCCAGCAGCCAAGGAACAGGGACGATCTACGAGCAGTACTTC.